This entry features one T cell receptor (beta chain) sequence. Its target is unknown. The data originate from a study of T-cell reconstitution after alpha-beta-depleted transplantation in children. Notes on the study in general: One year post-transplant, T-cell counts and diversity were largely derived from T cells produced anew. Several hundred graft clones that had expanded were reportedly the source of alpha-beta T cells about two months after transplant. Some patients owed their high day-60 TCRbeta diversity to surviving recipient T cells and thymic progenitors.

The CDR3 is made up of 15 amino acids. V was pared by 7 bases and J by 9 bases, with 22 bases between. Germline CDR1 is LNHDA and CDR2 is SQIVND (reference sequence). Molecular barcoding with unique molecular identifiers was used for the TCRbeta library. TCRdb fed the PCR reads into MiXCR, producing one record per CDR3 protein. Here the sample spans fewer than 1 million distinct CDR3 sequences, 15% to 20% being singletons. Specimen: PBMCs, mostly from graft donor cells, collected 360 days after TCRalphabeta/CD19-depleted stem cell transplant. J is TRBJ2-1 and V is TRBV19, with D possibly called TRBD1 or TRBD2 (7 bases each). The sequence came from a male patient younger than 18 who had a stem cell transplant for acute lymphoblastic leukemia, so the T cells may come from the graft donor. The CDR3 coding sequence is TGTGCCAGTACCCCAGGGGGGAGGGGTTTCGGTGAGCAGTTCTTC. Protein sequence: CASTPGGRGFGEQFF.